These 10 T cell receptor beta chains originate from one sample sequenced in a study of graft-versus-host responses after intestinal transplantation. The table came from immunoSEQ multiplex PCR; TCRdb's copy has only in-frame clones and leaves some out. The sample has approximately 74,000 clones, around 92% seen once. Specimen: PBMCs, collected 98 days after intestinal transplantation. All receptors derive from a human patient who received an intestinal transplant, so some T cells may come from the graft donor.

This chain connects TRBV7-9 to TRBJ2-3; D ambiguous. V dropped 1 base and J dropped 2 bases, with 10 bases sitting between them. The CDR3 covers 15 residues. Germline V gives CDR1 SEHNR, CDR2 FQNEAQ (reference sequence). CDR3 in DNA: TGTGCCAGCAGCTTAGAACAGTCTAACACAGATACGCAGTATTTT. Protein product: CASSLEQSNTDTQYF.

This chain links TRBV6-7 with TRBJ1-5; 12 positions match TRBD1. TRBV6-7 is an ORF, with its function uncertain. The CDR3 loop spans 19 amino acids. V trimming: 2 bases; J trimming: 7 bases; junction bases outside the gene matches: 15. Here the CDR3 DNA reads TGTGCCAGCAGTTACAGACCGGAGGGACAGGGGGCCTTAGGGCAGCCCCAGCATTTT. Translation gives CASSYRPEGQGALGQPQHF.

A single count supports this clone. V is TRBV13 and J is TRBJ2-3, with 12 bases aligning to TRBD2. V was pared by 5 bases and J by 2 bases, with 5 bases of the junction left unmatched. The CDR3 length is 16 residues. Germline CDR1 is PRHDT and CDR2 is FYEKMQ (reference sequence). The DNA of the CDR3 is TGTGCCAGCAGCCGGACTAGCGGGGTGATCACAGATACGCAGTATTTT. It encodes CASSRTSGVITDTQYF.

The J gene is TRBJ1-1, the V gene TRBV9; D may be TRBD1 (5 bases). CDR3 length: 15 residues. The V gene lost 5 bases and the J gene lost 2 bases, with 16 bases spanning the gap. Germline loops: CDR1 SGDLS, CDR2 YYNGEE. For the CDR3, the DNA is TGTGCCAGCAGTGCAAGGGACGCCGTTAACACTGAAGCTTTCTTT. Its translation is CASSARDAVNTEAFF.

The chain is built from TRBV6-5 and TRBJ1-1; a weak D match, TRBD1 (5 bases). Germline V CDR1 and CDR2: MNHEY, SVGAGI. The CDR3 length is 13 residues. The V gene lost 5 bases and the J gene lost 5 bases, with 12 bases spanning the gap. This CDR3 reads CASSPTGGTEAFF. The DNA of the CDR3 is TGTGCCAGCAGTCCGACGGGGGGTACTGAAGCTTTCTTT.

The count of this clone is one. The chain joins TRBV28 to TRBJ2-7, with D maybe TRBD2 (7 bases). The CDR3 spans 13 residues. Germline CDR1 MDHEN, CDR2 SYDVKM. V lost 9 bases and J 3 bases, leaving 15 bases between the germline ends. DNA of the CDR3: TGTGCCAGTGCAGGGGAGGGACTCTACGAGCAGTACTTC. This sequence encodes CASAGEGLYEQYF.

The chain couples TRBV5-1 to TRBJ2-5; tentative D call: TRBD1 (5 bases). Germline-derived CDR1 and CDR2 are SGHRS and YFSETQ. This CDR3 comprises 14 residues. V dropped 6 bases and J dropped 7 bases, with 19 bases sitting between them. DNA of the CDR3: TGCGCCAGCAAACCGTTAATCGGGCAGGGGACCCAGTACTTC. Translated: CASKPLIGQGTQYF.

The rearrangement joins TRBV2 to TRBJ1-2; 7 nucleotides agree with TRBD1. J gave up 3 bases and V 7 bases, and 8 bases lay outside the gene matches. Germline lookup yields CDR1 SNHLY and CDR2 FYNNEI. The CDR3 totals 14 residues. Here the CDR3 reads CASNLQGKDYGYTF. The CDR3 nucleotides read TGTGCCAGCAACCTACAGGGGAAAGACTATGGCTACACCTTC.

V and J are TRBV7-9 and TRBJ2-7, with 9 bases that match TRBD2. Per the germline V gene, CDR1 is SEHNR and CDR2 is FQNEAQ (reference sequence). The CDR3 extends over 13 amino acids. J gave up 0 bases and V 8 bases, and 2 bases lay outside the gene matches. CDR3 amino acids: CASASGNSYEQYF. The CDR3 DNA sequence: TGTGCCAGCGCTAGCGGGAACTCCTACGAGCAGTACTTC. Together with reference TRBV7-9 and TRBJ2-7, the CDR3 gives the full variable domain: DTGVSQNPRHKITKRGQNVTFRCDPISEHNRLYWYRQTLGQGPEFLTYFQNEAQLEKSRLLSDRFSAERPKGSFSTLEIQRTEQGDSAMYLCASASGNSYEQYFGPGTRLTVT.

J is TRBJ2-1 and V is TRBV29-1, with D possibly TRBD1 on 6 matching bases. Looked up from germline, CDR1 is SQVTM and CDR2 is ANQGSEA. V lost 2 bases, J lost 9 bases, and 11 bases lay in between. The CDR3 sequence is 12 residues long. The CDR3 coding sequence is TGCAGCGTTGAACTGGCACAGGGTGAGCAGTTCTTC. Its protein product is CSVELAQGEQFF.